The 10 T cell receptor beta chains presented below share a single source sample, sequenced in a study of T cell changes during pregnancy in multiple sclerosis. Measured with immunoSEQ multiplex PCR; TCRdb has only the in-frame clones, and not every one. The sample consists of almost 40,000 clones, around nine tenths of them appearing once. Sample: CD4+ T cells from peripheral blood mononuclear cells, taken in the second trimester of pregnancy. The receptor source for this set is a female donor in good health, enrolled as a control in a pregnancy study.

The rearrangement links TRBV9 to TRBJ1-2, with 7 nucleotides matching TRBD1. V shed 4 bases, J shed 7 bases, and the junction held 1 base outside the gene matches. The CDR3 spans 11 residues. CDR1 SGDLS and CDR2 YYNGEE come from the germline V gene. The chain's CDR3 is CASSRQGGYTF. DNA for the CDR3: TGTGCCAGCAGCCGACAGGGTGGCTACACCTTC.

CDR3 coding DNA: TGTGCCAGCCCGAAGACAGGCGGCGTAAACACTGAAGCTTTCTTT. Protein sequence: CASPKTGGVNTEAFF. The rearrangement links TRBV28 to TRBJ1-1, with TRBD1 as a possible D gene (6 bases). The CDR3 sequence is 15 residues long. V was shortened by 8 bases and J by 2 bases, with 18 bases between the two germline ends. Germline V CDR1 and CDR2: MDHEN, SYDVKM.

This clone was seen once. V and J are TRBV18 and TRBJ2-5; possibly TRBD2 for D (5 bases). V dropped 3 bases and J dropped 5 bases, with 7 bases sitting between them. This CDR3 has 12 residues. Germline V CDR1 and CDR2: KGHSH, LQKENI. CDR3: CASSPRGETQYF. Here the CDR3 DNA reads TGTGCCAGCTCACCGAGAGGGGAGACCCAGTACTTC. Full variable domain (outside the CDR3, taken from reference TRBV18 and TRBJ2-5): NAGVMQNPRHLVRRRGQEARLRCSPMKGHSHVYWYRQLPEEGLKFMVYLQKENIIDESGMPKERFSAEFPKEGPSILRIQQVVRGDSAAYFCASSPRGETQYFGPGTRLLVL.

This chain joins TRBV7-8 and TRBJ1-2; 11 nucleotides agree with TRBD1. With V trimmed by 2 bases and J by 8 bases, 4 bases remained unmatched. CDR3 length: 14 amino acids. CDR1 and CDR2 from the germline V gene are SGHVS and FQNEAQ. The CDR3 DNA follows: TGTGCCAGCAGCTTAACGGGGACAGGGGGAGGCTACACCTTC. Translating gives CASSLTGTGGGYTF.

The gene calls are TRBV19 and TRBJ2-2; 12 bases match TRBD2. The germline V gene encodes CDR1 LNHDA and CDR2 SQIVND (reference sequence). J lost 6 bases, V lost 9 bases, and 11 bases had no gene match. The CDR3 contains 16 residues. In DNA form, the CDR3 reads TGTGCCAGCACCCTAGCGGGGGGGCCCTTCCCCGGGGAGCTGTTTTTT. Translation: CASTLAGGPFPGELFF.

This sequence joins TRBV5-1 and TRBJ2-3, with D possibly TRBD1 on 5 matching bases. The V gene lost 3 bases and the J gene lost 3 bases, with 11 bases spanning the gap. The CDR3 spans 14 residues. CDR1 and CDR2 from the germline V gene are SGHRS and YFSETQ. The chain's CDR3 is CASSYQGTTDTQYF. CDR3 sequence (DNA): TGCGCCAGCAGCTATCAGGGTACAACAGATACGCAGTATTTT.

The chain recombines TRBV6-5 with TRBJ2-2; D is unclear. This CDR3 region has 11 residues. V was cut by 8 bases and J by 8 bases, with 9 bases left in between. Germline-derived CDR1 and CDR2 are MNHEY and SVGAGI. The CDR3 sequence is CASYTRGELFF. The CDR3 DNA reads TGTGCCAGCTATACTCGTGGGGAGCTGTTTTTT.

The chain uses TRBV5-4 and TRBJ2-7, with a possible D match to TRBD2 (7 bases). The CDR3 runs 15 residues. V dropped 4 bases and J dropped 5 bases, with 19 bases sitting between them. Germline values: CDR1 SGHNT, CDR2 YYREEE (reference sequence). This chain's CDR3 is CASSPRRGLKDEQYF. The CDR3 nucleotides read TGTGCCAGCAGCCCCCGGCGGGGGCTTAAGGACGAGCAGTACTTC.

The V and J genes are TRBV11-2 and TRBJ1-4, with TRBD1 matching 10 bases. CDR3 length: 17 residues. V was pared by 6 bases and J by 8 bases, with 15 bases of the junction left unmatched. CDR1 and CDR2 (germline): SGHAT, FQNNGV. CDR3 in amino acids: CASSQIRDRGRGEKLFF. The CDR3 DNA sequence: TGTGCCAGCAGTCAAATCCGGGACAGGGGACGGGGCGAAAAACTGTTTTTT.

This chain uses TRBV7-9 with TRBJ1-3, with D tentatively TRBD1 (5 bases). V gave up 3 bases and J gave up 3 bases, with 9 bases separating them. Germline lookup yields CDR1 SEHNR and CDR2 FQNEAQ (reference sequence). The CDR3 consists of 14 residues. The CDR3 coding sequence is TGTGCCAGCAGCTTTCGGGGGGATGGAAACACCATATATTTT. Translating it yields CASSFRGDGNTIYF.